The sequence of this TCR beta chain was determined in a study of T cell repertoires in cytomegalovirus infection. Comment on this clonotype: What it binds is not known.

TCRdb re-called the reads with MiXCR, one entry per CDR3 protein. The profile shows some 270,000 distinct CDR3 sequences, around 20% of them singletons. Losses at the gene ends were 2 bases for V and 8 bases for J; bases not matched to a gene: 6. The CDR3 consists of 14 residues. The clonotype comes from a human donor in good health (CMV status not recorded). Some clones in this sample may be carry-over from other donors' samples. The sample in question was cultured PBMCs, obtained from culture after CMV antigen stimulation. The gene calls are TRBV12-3 or TRBV12-4 and TRBJ2-1; 7 bases map to TRBD1. The CDR3 region has the DNA TGTGCCAGCAGTTTAAGGGGGCAGGGGGATGAGCAGTTCTTC. Residues: CASSLRGQGDEQFF.